One sample yielded the 8 T cell receptor beta chains listed below, sequenced in a study of blood T cell repertoires in COVID-19. Clones were read by immunoSEQ multiplex PCR, and TCRdb kept only the in-frame ones, dropping some. In the table there are some 120,000 clones, roughly 88% of which are singletons. The sample was peripheral blood. These receptors came from a man aged 45-65 years with acute or convalescent COVID-19.

The chain carries TRBV6-5 and TRBJ2-7; 10 bases line up with TRBD1. V trimming: 6 bases; J trimming: 5 bases; junction bases outside the gene matches: 4. The germline gives CDR1 MNHEY, CDR2 SVGAGI. The CDR3 spans 13 residues. The CDR3: CASRGQGLDEQYF. In nucleotides, the CDR3 is TGTGCCAGCAGGGGACAGGGGCTCGACGAGCAGTACTTC.

J is TRBJ2-1 and V is TRBV19, with D tentatively TRBD2 (5 bases). Germline V lookup: CDR1 LNHDA, CDR2 SQIVND (reference sequence). There are 15 residues in the CDR3. The germline V and J ends were trimmed by 4 bases and 6 bases, with 16 bases remaining between them. As DNA, the CDR3 is TGTGCCAGTAGTAGTAAAATTCGGAGGCTCAATGAGCAGTTCTTC. Translated, it gives CASSSKIRRLNEQFF.

The DNA for the CDR3 is TGTGCCACCAGCGCGGGTAGCATGTACGAGCAGTACTTC. Translation: CATSAGSMYEQYF. The V gene is TRBV15, the J gene TRBJ2-7, with TRBD2 as a possible D gene (5 bases). V was shortened by 5 bases and J by 4 bases, with 12 bases between the two germline ends. The CDR3 runs to 13 residues. Looked up from germline, CDR1 is LNHNV and CDR2 is YYDKDF (reference sequence).

The rearrangement uses TRBV19 and TRBJ1-4; D possibly corresponds to TRBD1 (6 bases). Trimming took 3 bases from V and 3 from J, leaving 11 bases between them. CDR3 length: 15 amino acids. Germline-derived CDR1 and CDR2 are LNHDA and SQIVND (reference sequence). The CDR3 sequence: CASSIASGANEKLFF. DNA of the CDR3: TGTGCCAGTAGTATCGCGTCAGGGGCTAATGAAAAACTGTTTTTT.

In this sample, this clone turned up a few times. The chain joins TRBV6-1 to TRBJ2-1; D perhaps matches TRBD1 (5 bases). Germline CDR1 MNHNS, CDR2 SASEGT. CDR3 size: 11 residues. Trimming shortened V by 3 bases and J by 8 bases, and 5 bases separated the two germline ends. DNA of the CDR3: TGTGCCAGCAGTGACAGGGATGAGCAGTTCTTC. Protein sequence: CASSDRDEQFF.

This clone appeared a single time. The CDR3 is CASSLNVGQGQSGYTF. The CDR3 DNA is TGCGCCAGCAGCTTGAACGTCGGGCAGGGCCAAAGTGGCTACACCTTC. The chain has TRBV5-1 and TRBJ1-2; possibly TRBD1 for D (5 bases). With 1 base removed from V and 7 bases from J, the gap between germline ends came to 20 bases. The CDR3 is made up of 16 amino acids. Germline V CDR1 and CDR2: SGHRS, YFSETQ.

This rearrangement joins TRBV7-9 to TRBJ2-1; 8 nucleotides match TRBD2. Germline CDR1 SEHNR, CDR2 FQNEAQ (reference sequence). This CDR3 is built from 14 residues. With V trimmed by 5 bases and J by 4 bases, 4 bases remained unmatched. CDR3 sequence (DNA): TGTGCCAGCAGCCTTACGGGGGGGTACAATGAGCAGTTCTTC. Translating it yields CASSLTGGYNEQFF. Supplemented by reference TRBV7-9 and TRBJ2-1, the full variable domain reads DTGVSQNPRHKITKRGQNVTFRCDPISEHNRLYWYRQTLGQGPEFLTYFQNEAQLEKSRLLSDRFSAERPKGSFSTLEIQRTEQGDSAMYLCASSLTGGYNEQFFGPGTRLTVL.

The chain combines TRBV27 with TRBJ2-3; 10 bases agree with TRBD2. V lost 6 bases, J lost 3 bases, and 15 bases stayed unmatched. The CDR3 length is 18 residues. The germline V gene has CDR1 MNHEY and CDR2 SMNVEV (reference sequence). Written as DNA, the CDR3 is TGTGCCAGCAGCAGTTTATTGCTAGCGGGAGTTTTAACAGATACGCAGTATTTT. Protein: CASSSLLLAGVLTDTQYF.